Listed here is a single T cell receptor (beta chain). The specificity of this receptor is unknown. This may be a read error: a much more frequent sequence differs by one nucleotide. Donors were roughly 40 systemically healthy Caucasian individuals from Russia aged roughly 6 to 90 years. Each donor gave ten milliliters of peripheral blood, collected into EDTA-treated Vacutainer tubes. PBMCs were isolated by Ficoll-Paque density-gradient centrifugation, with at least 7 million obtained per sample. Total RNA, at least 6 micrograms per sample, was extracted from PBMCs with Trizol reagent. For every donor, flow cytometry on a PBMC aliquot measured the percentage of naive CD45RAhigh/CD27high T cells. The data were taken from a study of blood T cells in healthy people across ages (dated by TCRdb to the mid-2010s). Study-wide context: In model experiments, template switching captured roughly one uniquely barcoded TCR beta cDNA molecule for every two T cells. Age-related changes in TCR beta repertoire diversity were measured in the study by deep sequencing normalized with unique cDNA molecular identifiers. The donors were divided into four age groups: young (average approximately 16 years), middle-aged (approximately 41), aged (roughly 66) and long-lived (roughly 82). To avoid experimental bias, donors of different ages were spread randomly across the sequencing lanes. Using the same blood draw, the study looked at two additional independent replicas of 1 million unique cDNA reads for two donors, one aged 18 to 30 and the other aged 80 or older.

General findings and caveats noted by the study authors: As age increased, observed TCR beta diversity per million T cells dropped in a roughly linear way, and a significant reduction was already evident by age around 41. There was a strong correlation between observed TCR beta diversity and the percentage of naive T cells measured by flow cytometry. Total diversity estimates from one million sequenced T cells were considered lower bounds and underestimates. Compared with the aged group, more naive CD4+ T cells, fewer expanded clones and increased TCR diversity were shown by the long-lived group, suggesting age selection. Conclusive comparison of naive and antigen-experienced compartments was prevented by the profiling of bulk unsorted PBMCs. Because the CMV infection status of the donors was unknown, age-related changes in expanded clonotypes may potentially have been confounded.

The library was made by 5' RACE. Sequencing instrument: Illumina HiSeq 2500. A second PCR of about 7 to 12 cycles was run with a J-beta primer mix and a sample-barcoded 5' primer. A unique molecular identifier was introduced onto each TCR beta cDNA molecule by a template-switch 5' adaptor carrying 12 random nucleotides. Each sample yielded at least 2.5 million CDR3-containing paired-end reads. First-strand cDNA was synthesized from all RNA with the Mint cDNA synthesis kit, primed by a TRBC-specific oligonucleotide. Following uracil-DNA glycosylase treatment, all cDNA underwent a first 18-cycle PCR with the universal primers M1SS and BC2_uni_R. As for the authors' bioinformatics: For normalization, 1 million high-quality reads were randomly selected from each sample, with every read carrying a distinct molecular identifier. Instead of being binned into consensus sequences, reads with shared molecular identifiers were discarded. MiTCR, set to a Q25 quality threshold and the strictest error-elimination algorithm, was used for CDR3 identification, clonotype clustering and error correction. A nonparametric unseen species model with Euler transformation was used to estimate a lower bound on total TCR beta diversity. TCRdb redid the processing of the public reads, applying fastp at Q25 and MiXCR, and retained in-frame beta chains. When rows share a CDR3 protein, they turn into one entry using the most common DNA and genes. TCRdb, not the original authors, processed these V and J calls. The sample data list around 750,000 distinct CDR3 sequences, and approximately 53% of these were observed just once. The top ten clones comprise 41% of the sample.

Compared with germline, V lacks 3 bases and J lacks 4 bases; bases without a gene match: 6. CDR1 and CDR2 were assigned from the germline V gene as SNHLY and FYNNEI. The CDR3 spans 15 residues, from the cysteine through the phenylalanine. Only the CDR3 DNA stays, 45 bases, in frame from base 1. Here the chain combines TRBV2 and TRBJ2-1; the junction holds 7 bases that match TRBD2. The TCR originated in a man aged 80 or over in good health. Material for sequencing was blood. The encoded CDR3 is CASSEGRAGYNEQFF. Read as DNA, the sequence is TGTGCCAGCAGTGAGGGCCGAGCGGGGTACAATGAGCAGTTCTTC. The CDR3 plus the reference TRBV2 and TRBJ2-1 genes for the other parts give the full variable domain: EPEVTQTPSHQVTQMGQEVILRCVPISNHLYFYWYRQILGQKVEFLVSFYNNEISEKSEIFDDQFSVERPDGSNFTLKIRSTKLEDSAMYFCASSEGRAGYNEQFFGPGTRLTVL.